This entry describes one TCR beta chain. It lacks a known antigen. Base qualities are not provided; no much larger clone lies one nucleotide away. Trimming removed 6 bases from V and 7 bases from J, leaving 7 bases between the germline ends. CDR1 and CDR2 are drawn from the germline V gene (reference sequence): DFQATT, SNEGSKA. The CDR3 runs 10 residues from the cysteine to the phenylalanine. The entry retains the CDR3 DNA only, 30 bases that are in frame from base 1. The library was built by means of the immunoSEQ multiplex PCR assay. RNA was extracted from all samples and reverse transcribed into cDNA as template for TCR sequencing. First-strand cDNA was synthesized using SuperScript III with a 2:1 mix of oligo-dT and random hexamers. Amplification bias was assessed with a synthetic immune receptor repertoire, and residual bias was removed computationally. The original pipeline was this. Raw reads were preprocessed for error removal, and CDR3 was defined according to IMGT conventions as running from the conserved cysteine to phenylalanine. Clonality was computed as 1 minus the Shannon entropy, with the entropy normalized by log2 of the number of productive unique TCRs. Scalp TCRbeta sequences were cross-referenced with sorted blood CD4 and CD8 repertoires so that the CD4 or CD8 identity of scalp clones could be inferred. Imported from immuneACCESS, the table was reduced by TCRdb to in-frame sequences with V and J called. These copies leave out some clones; in studies compared against another copy, an unresolved V gene accounts for under half, and the cause of the remainder is not known. V, J and clone size are taken as reported in that table, and D and trimming were inferred from the DNA itself. The sample yields more than 95,000 clones; about 51% were counted once. The top ten hold 8% to 11% of the sample.

This entry is derived from a study of CD8+ T cells in alopecia areata (dated 2018 in TCRdb). For the wider study: To study T cell clonal expansion in alopecia areata, the researchers applied high-throughput TCRbeta sequencing to both the C3H/HeJ mouse model and human patients. On the human side, TCRbeta sequencing was run on scalp tissue and on sorted CD4+ and CD8+ peripheral blood T cells from healthy controls and from alopecia areata patients with either patchy or totalis/universalis disease. Scalp clonality was compared among normal scalp (n=4), patchy alopecia areata scalp (n=8), and alopecia totalis/universalis scalp (n=8). The RNA source kit depended on sample type: the PAXgene miRNA kit for fixed scalp, the miRNeasy kit for PBMCs, and the RNeasy kit for mouse skin. TCRbeta CDR3 regions were amplified by immunoSEQ multiplex PCR with 35 Vbeta forward and 13 Jbeta reverse primers. What the research found in general, with its limitations: Shared TCR sequences between patients were less evident than in mice, which may be partly attributable to HLA diversity in the patient population. Higher clonality and more expanded CD8+ clones were observed in lesional scalp than in normal scalp, particularly in alopecia totalis/universalis, a finding suggestive of antigenic drive. Scalp TCR repertoire analysis is complicated because resident alphabeta T cells in normal human skin are also sequenced, whereas mouse skin is dominated by gammadelta T cells.

From alopecia areata patients, peripheral blood was collected along with lesional scalp punch biopsies. PBMCs were separated by density centrifugation and stained for CD3, CD4 and CD8, after which CD4+ and CD8+ T cells were sorted on a FACSAria. The untreated alopecia areata patients were recruited through a multicenter biomarker study. In roughly 5 patients from the biomarker study, the blood CD8+ T cells went through an additional sort into NKG2D-low and NKG2D-high fractions. Sequencing was performed on NKG2D-low CD8+ T cells sorted from blood. What the cell subset or site label conveys for this sample: sorted CD8+ NKG2D-low blood T cells. The chain is assembled from TRBV20-1 and TRBJ2-1, with the D gene not clear enough to name. This TCR was sampled from a human donor with alopecia areata. The DNA reads TGCAGTGCAACTAAGAATGAGCAGTTCTTC. This translates into CSATKNEQFF.